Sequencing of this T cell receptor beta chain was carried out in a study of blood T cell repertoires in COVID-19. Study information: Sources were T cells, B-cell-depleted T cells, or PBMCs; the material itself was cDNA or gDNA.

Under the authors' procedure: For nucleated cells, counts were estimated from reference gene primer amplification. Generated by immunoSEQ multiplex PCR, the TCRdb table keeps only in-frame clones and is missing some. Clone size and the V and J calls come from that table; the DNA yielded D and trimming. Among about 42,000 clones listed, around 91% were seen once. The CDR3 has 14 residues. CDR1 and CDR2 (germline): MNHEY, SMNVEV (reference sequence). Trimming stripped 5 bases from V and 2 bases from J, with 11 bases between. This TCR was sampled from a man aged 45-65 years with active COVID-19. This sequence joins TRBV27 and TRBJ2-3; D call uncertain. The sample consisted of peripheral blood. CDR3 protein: CASSPFQYTDTQYF. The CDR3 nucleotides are TGTGCCAGCAGTCCATTCCAGTACACAGATACGCAGTATTTT.